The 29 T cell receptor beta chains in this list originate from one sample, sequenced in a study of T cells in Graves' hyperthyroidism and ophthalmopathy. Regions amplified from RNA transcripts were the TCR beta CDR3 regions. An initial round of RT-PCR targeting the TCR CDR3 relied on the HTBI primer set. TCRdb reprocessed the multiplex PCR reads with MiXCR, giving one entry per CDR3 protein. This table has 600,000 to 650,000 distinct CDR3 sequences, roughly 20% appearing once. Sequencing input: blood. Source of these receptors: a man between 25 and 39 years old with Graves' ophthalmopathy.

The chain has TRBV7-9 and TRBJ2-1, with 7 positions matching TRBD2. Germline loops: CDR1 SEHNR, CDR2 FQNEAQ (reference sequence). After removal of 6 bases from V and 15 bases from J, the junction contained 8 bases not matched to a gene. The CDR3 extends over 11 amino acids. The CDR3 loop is CASSPVGEGFF. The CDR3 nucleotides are TGTGCCAGCAGTCCCGTAGGGGAGGGGTTCTTC. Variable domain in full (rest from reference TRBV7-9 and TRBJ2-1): DTGVSQNPRHKITKRGQNVTFRCDPISEHNRLYWYRQTLGQGPEFLTYFQNEAQLEKSRLLSDRFSAERPKGSFSTLEIQRTEQGDSAMYLCASSPVGEGFFGPGTRLTVL.

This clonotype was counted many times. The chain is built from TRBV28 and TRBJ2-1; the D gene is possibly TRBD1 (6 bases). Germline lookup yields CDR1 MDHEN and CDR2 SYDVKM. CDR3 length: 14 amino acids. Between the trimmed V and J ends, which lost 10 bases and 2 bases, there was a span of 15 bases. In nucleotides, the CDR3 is TGTGCCACCAGACGGCAGGGGACCTACAATGAGCAGTTCTTC. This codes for CATRRQGTYNEQFF.

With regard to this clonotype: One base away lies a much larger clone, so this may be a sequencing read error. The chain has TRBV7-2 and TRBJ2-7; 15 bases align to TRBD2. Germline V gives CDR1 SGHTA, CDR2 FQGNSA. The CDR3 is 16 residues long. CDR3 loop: CPSSLAGLAGGGEQYF. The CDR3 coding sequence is TGTCCCAGCAGCTTAGCGGGACTAGCGGGAGGAGGCGAGCAGTACTTC.

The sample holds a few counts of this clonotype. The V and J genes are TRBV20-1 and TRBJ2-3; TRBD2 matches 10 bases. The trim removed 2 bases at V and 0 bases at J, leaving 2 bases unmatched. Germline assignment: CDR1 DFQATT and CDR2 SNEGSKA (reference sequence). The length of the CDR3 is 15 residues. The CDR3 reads CSARSTSGSTDTQYF. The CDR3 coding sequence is TGCAGTGCTAGATCGACTAGCGGGAGCACAGATACGCAGTATTTT.

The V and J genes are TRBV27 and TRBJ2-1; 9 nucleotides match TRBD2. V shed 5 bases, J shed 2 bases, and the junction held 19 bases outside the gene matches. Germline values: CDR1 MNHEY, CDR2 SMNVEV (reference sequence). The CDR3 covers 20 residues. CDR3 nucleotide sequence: TGTGCCAGCAGTCAACATTATATCCGCTCGCGGGAGGGCCCCTACAATGAGCAGTTCTTC. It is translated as CASSQHYIRSREGPYNEQFF.

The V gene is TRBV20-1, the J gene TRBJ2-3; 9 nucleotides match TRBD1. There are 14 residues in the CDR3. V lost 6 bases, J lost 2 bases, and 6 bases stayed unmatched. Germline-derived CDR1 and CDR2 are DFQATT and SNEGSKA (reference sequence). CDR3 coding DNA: TGCAGTGCCCCGGACAGGGGATACACAGATACGCAGTATTTT. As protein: CSAPDRGYTDTQYF.

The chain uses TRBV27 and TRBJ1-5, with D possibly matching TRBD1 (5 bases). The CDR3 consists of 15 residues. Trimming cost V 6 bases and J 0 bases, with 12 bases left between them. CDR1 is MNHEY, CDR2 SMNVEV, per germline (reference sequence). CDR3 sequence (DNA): TGTGCCAGCAGAGTTACGGGGGATAGCAATCAGCCCCAGCATTTT. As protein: CASRVTGDSNQPQHF.

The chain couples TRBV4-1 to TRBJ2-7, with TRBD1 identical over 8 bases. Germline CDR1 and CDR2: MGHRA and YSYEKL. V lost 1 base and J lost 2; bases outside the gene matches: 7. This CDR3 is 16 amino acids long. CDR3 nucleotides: TGCGCCAGCAGCCAAGTCCCGGGACAGGACACCTACGAGCAGTACTTC. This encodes CASSQVPGQDTYEQYF.

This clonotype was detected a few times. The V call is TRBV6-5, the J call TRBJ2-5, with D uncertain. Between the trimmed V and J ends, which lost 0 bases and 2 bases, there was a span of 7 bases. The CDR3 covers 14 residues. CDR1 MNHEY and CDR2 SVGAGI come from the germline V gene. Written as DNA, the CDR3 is TGTGCCAGCAGTTACTCTGGGCAGCAAGAGACCCAGTACTTC. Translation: CASSYSGQQETQYF.

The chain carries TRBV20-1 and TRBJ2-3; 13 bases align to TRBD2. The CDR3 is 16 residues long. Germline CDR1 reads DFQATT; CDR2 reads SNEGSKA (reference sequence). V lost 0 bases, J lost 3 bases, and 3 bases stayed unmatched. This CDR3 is CSARDLLAGGTDTQYF. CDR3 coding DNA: TGCAGTGCTAGAGATCTACTAGCGGGAGGGACAGATACGCAGTATTTT.

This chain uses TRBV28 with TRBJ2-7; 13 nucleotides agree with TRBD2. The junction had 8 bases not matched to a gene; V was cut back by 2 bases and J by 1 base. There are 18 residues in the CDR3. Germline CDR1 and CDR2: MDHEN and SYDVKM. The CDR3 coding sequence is TGTGCCAGCAGTTTAACGGGACTAGCGGGACTCACTTCCTACGAGCAGTACTTC. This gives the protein CASSLTGLAGLTSYEQYF.

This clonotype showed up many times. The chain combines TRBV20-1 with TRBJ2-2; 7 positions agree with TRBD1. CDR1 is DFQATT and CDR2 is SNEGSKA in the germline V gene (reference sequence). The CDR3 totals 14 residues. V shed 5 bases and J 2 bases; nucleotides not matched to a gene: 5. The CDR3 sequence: CSAGDSPNTGELFF. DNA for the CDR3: TGCAGTGCTGGGGACAGTCCTAACACCGGGGAGCTGTTTTTT.

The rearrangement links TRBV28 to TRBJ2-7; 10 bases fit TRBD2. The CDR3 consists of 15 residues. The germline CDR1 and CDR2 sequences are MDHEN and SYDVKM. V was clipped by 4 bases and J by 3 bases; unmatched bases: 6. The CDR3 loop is CASSSPAGGGYEQYF. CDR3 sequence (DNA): TGTGCCAGCAGTTCCCCAGCGGGAGGGGGCTACGAGCAGTACTTC.

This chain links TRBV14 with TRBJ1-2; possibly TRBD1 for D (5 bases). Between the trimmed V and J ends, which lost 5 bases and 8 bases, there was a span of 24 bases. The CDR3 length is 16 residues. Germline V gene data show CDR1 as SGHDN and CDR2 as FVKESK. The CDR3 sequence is CASSLASLDLGGGYTF. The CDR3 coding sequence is TGTGCCAGCAGCTTAGCATCCCTGGACCTCGGGGGAGGCTACACCTTC.

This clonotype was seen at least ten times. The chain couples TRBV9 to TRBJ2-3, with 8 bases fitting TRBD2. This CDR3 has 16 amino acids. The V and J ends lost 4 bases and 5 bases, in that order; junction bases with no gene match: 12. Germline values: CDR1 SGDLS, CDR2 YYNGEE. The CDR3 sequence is CASSRRGREVEDTQYF. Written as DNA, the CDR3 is TGTGCCAGCAGCAGGCGAGGGCGGGAGGTGGAAGATACGCAGTATTTT.

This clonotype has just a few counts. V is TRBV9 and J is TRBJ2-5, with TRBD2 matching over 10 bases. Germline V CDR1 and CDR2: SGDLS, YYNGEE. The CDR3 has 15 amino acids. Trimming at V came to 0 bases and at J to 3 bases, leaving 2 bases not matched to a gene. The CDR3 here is CASSVGTSGEETQYF. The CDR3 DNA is TGTGCCAGCAGCGTAGGTACTAGCGGGGAAGAGACCCAGTACTTC.

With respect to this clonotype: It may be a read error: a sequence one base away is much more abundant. The CDR3 DNA sequence: TGTGCCAGCAGCCCCTGTGGACTTCGGGGGGACGAGCAGTACTTC. It codes for CASSPCGLRGDEQYF. V is TRBV7-2 and J is TRBJ2-7; TRBD2 matches 7 bases. V lost 5 bases to trimming and J lost 5 bases; unmatched junction nucleotides: 12. This CDR3 has 15 residues. CDR1 is SGHTA, CDR2 FQGNSA, per germline.

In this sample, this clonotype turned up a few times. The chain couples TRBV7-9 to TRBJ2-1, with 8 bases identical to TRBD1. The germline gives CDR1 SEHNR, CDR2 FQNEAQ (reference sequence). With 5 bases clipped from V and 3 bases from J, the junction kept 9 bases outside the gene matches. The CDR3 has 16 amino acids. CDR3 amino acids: CASSAGQGPGYNEQFF. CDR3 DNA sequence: TGTGCCAGCAGCGCCGGACAGGGTCCCGGCTACAATGAGCAGTTCTTC.

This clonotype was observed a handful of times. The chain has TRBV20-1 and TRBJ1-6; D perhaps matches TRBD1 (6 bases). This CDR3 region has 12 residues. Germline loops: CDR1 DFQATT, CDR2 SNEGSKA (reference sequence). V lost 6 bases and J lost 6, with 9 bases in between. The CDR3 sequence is CSAGDTNSPLHF. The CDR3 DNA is TGCAGTGCCGGGGACACTAATTCACCCCTCCACTTT.

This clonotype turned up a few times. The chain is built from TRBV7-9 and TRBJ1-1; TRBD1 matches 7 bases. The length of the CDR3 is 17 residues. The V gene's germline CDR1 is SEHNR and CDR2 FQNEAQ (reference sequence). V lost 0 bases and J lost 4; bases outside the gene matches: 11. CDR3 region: CASSLATRGRRGTEAFF. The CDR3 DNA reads TGTGCCAGCAGCTTAGCTACGAGGGGGCGCCGGGGCACTGAAGCTTTCTTT.

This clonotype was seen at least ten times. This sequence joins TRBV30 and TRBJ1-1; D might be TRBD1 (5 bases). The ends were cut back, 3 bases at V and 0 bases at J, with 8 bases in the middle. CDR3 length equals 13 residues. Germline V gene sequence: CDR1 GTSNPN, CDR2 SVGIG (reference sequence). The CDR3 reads CAWRGQVNTEAFF. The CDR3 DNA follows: TGTGCCTGGAGGGGGCAAGTGAACACTGAAGCTTTCTTT. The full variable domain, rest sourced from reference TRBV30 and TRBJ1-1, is SQTIHQWPATLVQPVGSPLSLECTVEGTSNPNLYWYRQAAGRGLQLLFYSVGIGQISSEVPQNLSASRPQDRQFILSSKKLLLSDSGFYLCAWRGQVNTEAFFGQGTRLTVV.

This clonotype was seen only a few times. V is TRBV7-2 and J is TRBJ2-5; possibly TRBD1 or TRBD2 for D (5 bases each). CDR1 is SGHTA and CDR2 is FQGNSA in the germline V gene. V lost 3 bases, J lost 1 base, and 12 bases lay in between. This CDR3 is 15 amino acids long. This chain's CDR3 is CASSLRGWGQETQYF. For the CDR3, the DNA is TGTGCCAGCAGCTTGAGGGGATGGGGCCAAGAGACCCAGTACTTC.

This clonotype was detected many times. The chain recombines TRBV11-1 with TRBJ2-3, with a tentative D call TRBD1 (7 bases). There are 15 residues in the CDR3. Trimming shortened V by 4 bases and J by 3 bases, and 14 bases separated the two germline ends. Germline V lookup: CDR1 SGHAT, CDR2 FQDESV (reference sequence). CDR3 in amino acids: CASSSRQGGTDTQYF. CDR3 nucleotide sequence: TGTGCCAGCAGCTCCCGACAGGGAGGTACAGATACGCAGTATTTT. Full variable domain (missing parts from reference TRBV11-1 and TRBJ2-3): EAEVAQSPRYKITEKSQAVAFWCDPISGHATLYWYRQILGQGPELLVQFQDESVVDDSQLPKDRFSAERLKGVDSTLKIQPAELGDSAMYLCASSSRQGGTDTQYFGPGTRLTVL.

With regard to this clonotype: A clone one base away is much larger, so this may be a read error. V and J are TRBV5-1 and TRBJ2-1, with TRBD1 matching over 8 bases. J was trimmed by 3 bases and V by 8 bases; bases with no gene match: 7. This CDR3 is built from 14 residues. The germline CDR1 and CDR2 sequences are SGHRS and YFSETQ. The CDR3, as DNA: TGCGCCAGACCGGGACAGGAGATCTACAATGAGCAGTTCTTC. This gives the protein CARPGQEIYNEQFF.

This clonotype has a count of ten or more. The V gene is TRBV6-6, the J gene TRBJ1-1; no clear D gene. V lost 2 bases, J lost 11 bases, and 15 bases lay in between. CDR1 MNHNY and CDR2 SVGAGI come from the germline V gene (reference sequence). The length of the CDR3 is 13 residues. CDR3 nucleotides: TGTGCCAGCAGTTACGAAGGGCGGGATGCCGCTTTCTTT. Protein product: CASSYEGRDAAFF.

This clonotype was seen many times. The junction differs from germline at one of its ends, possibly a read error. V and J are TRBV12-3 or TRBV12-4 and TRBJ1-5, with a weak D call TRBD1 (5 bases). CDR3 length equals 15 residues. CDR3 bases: TGCGCCAGCAGCCTATCTGGGGGGGGCAATCAGCCCCAGCATTTT. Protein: CASSLSGGGNQPQHF.

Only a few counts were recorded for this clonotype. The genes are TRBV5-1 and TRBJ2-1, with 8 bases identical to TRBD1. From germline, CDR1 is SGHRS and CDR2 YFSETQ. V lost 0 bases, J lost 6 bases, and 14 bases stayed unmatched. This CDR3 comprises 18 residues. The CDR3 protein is CASSLAITSQGASNEQFF. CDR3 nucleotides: TGCGCCAGCAGCTTGGCCATCACGTCCCAGGGGGCCAGCAATGAGCAGTTCTTC.

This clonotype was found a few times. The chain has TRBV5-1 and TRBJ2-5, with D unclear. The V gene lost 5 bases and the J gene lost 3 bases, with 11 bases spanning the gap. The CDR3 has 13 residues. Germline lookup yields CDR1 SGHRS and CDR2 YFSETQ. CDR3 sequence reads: CASRVGSKETQYF. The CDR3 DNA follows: TGCGCCAGCAGGGTTGGGTCAAAAGAGACCCAGTACTTC.

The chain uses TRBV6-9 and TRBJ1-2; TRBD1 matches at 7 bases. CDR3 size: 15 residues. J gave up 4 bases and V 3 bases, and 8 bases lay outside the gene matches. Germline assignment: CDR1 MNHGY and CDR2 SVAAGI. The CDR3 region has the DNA TGTGCCAGCAGTTACGGACAGGCGGAGATCTATGGCTACACCTTC. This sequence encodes CASSYGQAEIYGYTF.